These 7 T cell receptor beta chains were sequenced from one sample in a study of blood T cell repertoires in COVID-19. Data came from immunoSEQ multiplex PCR; TCRdb stores just in-frame clones and leaves some out. The repertoire has around 130,000 clones, almost 85% of them found once; the top ten carry 13%. Source material: peripheral blood. The receptor set was obtained from a human donor in a cohort sampled during active COVID-19.

This clone has a single count. V gene TRBV14 combines with J gene TRBJ2-1; TRBD2 matches 12 bases. CDR3 length: 16 residues. The V and J ends lost 4 bases and 7 bases, in that order; junction bases with no gene match: 8. Germline assignment: CDR1 SGHDN and CDR2 FVKESK. The CDR3: CASSPRLAGVGNEQFF. For the CDR3, the DNA is TGTGCCAGCAGCCCCCGACTAGCGGGGGTCGGGAATGAGCAGTTCTTC. Full variable domain (rest looked up from reference TRBV14 and TRBJ2-1): EAGVTQFPSHSVIEKGQTVTLRCDPISGHDNLYWYRRVMGKEIKFLLHFVKESKQDESGMPNNRFLAERTGGTYSTLKVQPAELEDSGVYFCASSPRLAGVGNEQFFGPGTRLTVL.

V usage is TRBV12-3 or TRBV12-4 and J usage is TRBJ1-2; D is perhaps TRBD1 (5 bases). Between the trimmed V and J ends, which lost 4 bases and 2 bases, there was a span of 8 bases. The CDR3 loop spans 13 amino acids. DNA for the CDR3: TGTGCCAGCAGTTCGGACATAAACTATGGCTACACCTTC. It yields the protein CASSSDINYGYTF.

As concerns this clone: A junction end diverges from the germline sequence, so it may reflect a read error. The chain uses TRBV6-6 and TRBJ1-3; D gene unclear. From germline, CDR1 is MNHNY and CDR2 SVGAGI (reference sequence). The CDR3 consists of 14 residues. CDR3 region: CAGSYYSSGNTIYF. The DNA of the CDR3 is TGTGCCGGCAGTTACTACAGCTCTGGAAACACCATATATTTT.

The genes are TRBV7-9 and TRBJ2-7; D is perhaps TRBD1 (5 bases). The ends were cut back, 0 bases at V and 5 bases at J, with 11 bases in the middle. The CDR3 loop spans 14 amino acids. CDR1 and CDR2 (germline): SEHNR, FQNEAQ (reference sequence). The CDR3 coding sequence is TGTGCCAGCAGCTTAGCCCAGGGTTTGGACGAGCAGTACTTC. Amino acids: CASSLAQGLDEQYF. Together with reference TRBV7-9 and TRBJ2-7, the CDR3 gives the full variable domain: DTGVSQNPRHKITKRGQNVTFRCDPISEHNRLYWYRQTLGQGPEFLTYFQNEAQLEKSRLLSDRFSAERPKGSFSTLEIQRTEQGDSAMYLCASSLAQGLDEQYFGPGTRLTVT.

This chain's CDR3 is CSASPVRETQYF. In nucleotides, the CDR3 is TGCAGTGCTAGTCCCGTCCGGGAGACCCAGTACTTC. The gene calls are TRBV20-1 and TRBJ2-5; D remains unclear. V lost 3 bases and J 5 bases, leaving 10 bases between the germline ends. Per germline, CDR1 DFQATT and CDR2 SNEGSKA (reference sequence). This CDR3 contains 12 residues.

V is TRBV3-1 (or the pseudogene TRBV3-2) and J is TRBJ2-1; D may be TRBD2 (5 bases). This CDR3 spans 14 amino acids. The V gene lost 2 bases and the J gene lost 8 bases, with 13 bases spanning the gap. The germline V gene encodes CDR1 LGHDT and CDR2 YNNKEL (reference sequence). CDR3: CASSQIGVNDEQFF. DNA of the CDR3: TGTGCCAGCAGCCAAATCGGGGTCAACGATGAGCAGTTCTTC.

CDR3 nucleotides: TGCGCCAGCATGAACCGCGGGGGGGACCCTAGCTCCTACAATGAGCAGTTCTTC. This codes for CASMNRGGDPSSYNEQFF. The chain links TRBV5-1 to TRBJ2-1, with TRBD2 matching over 9 bases. Looked up from germline, CDR1 is SGHRS and CDR2 is YFSETQ. V shed 6 bases and J 0 bases; nucleotides not matched to a gene: 13. CDR3 size: 18 residues.